This TCR beta chain was captured by sequencing in a study of control samples from healthy donors and cancer patients. Repertoires were generated with immunoSEQ multiplex PCR, while TCRdb's copy carries only in-frame clones and drops some. The table has some 70,000 clones, more than 80% seen once. The CDR3 length is 15 residues. Germline lookup yields CDR1 LGHNA and CDR2 YSLEER. Trimming left V 4 bases short and J 6 bases short, with 18 bases between. The receptor was derived from a woman aged 45-65 years with lung cancer. The source material was PBMCs. J is TRBJ1-1 and V is TRBV4-3; unclear D gene. This CDR3 reads CASSLEPGGSAEAFF. For the CDR3, the DNA is TGCGCCAGCAGCCTCGAGCCGGGTGGGAGCGCTGAAGCTTTCTTT.